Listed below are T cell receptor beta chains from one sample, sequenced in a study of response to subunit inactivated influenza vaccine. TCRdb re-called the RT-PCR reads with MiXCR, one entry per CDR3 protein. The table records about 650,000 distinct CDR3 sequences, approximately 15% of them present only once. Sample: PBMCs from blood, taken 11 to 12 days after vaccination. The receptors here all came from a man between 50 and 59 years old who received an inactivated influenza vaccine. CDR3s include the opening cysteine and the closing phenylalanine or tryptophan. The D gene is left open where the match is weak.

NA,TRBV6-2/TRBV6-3,CASTTEGRLRTGELFF
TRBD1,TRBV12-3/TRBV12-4,CASSGDRGLRAQYF
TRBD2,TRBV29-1,CSVSREGPFNEQFF
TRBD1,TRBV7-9,CASSFGQAVPGRQYF
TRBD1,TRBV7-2,CASSLGGQEDTQYF
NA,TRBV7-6,CASSRDFGEQFF
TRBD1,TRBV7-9,CASSLAETGGGEQYF
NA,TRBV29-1,CSVVSGLSYQETQYF
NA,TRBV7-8,CASRFQGKDTQYF
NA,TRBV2,CASTGVPAPYEQYF
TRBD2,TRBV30,CASIIAGRTDTQYF
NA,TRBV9,CASSVLTRGTEAFF
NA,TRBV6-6,CASNEASMPEAFF
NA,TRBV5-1,CASSLTGKTGELFF
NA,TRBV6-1,CASSTPGAPTDTQYF
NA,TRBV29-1,CSVRGGITDTQYF
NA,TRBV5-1,CASSLVLRGLPGHEQFF
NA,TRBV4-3,CASSQGGASGELFF
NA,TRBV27,CASRTEEGGTDTQYF
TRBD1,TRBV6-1,CASSPRDRGFNEQFF
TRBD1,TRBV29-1,CSVITGTGYEQYF
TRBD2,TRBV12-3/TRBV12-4,CASTPRGGVDNEQFF
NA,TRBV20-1,CSARDIRSHQPQHF
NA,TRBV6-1,CASMKEKAFSTDTQYF
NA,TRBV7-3,CASSLKGGITYEQYF
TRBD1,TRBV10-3,CATSGTGPSPLHF
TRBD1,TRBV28,CASSPGQGLYGYTF
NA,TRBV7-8,CASSLRGYNEQFF
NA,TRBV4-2,CASSQEASDRGEQFF
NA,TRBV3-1,CASSQVGNVRYEQYF
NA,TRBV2,CASSRDTPNTGELFF
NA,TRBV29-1,CSVESSVPNTGELFF
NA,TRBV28,CASSLFLLSDSPEDNSPLHF
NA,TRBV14,CASSQDSGKNIQYF
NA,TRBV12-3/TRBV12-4,CASSFGLASDTQYF
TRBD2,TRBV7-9,CASSLISSGDNEQFF
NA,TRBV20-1,CSASRNQVYEQYF
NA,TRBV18,CASSPAGFETQYF
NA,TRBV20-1,CSARDLGTGTLRSSYEQYF
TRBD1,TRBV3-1,CASSHRQGAHSYEQYF
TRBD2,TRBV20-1,CSASAGGGTDTQYF
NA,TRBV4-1,CASSQWQGWETQYF
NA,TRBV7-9,CASSRQRQSYNEQFF
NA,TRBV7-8,CASSPSTGRSNIQYF
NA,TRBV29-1,CSVEGTENTEAFF
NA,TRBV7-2,CASSSPGTLSYEQYF
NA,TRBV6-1,CASSRDGVDEQFF
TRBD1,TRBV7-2,CASSKRQGSLNSPLHF
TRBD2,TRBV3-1,CASSQGLPGGNEQFF
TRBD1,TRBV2,CASSAHGQGMWEAFF
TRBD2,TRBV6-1,CASRHLGGQETQYF
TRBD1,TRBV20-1,CSANEQGVSDTQYF
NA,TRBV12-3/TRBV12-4,CASSLIRGIGELFF
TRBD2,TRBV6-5,CASSYSRLAGEETQYF
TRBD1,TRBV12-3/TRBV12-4,CASSLGPRKDRDDGYTF
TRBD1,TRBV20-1,CSANQGADTEAFF